The source of this T cell receptor beta chain is a study of cytomegalovirus exposure and HLA in healthy donors. Study-wide results and limits: CMV antigen specificity of a few CMV-associated chains was confirmed in vitro. Cytomegalovirus association was listed for 164 TCR beta chains. Cytomegalovirus status was reportedly diagnosed by the classifier with high sensitivity and specificity.

Note on this clone: Its target is unknown.

Data came from immunoSEQ multiplex PCR; TCRdb stores just in-frame clones and leaves some out. The sample gives 250,000 to 300,000 clones, around 86% of which show up once; roughly 0.99% is in the top ten. The sequenced sample consisted of PBMCs. The sequence was obtained from a woman aged 18-30 years in good health and CMV-seronegative.

CDR3 sequence: CASSLSGDKQFF. The CDR3 DNA reads TGTGCCAGCAGTTTATCTGGGGACAAGCAGTTCTTC. V is TRBV27 and J is TRBJ2-1; D possibly corresponds to TRBD1 (6 bases). Germline CDR1 is MNHEY and CDR2 is SMNVEV (reference sequence). Trimming stripped 0 bases from V and 11 bases from J, with 8 bases between. CDR3 length: 12 residues.